This is a list of T cell receptor beta chains from one sample in a study of T-cell reconstitution after alpha-beta-depleted transplantation in children. MiXCR, run by TCRdb on the PCR reads, gives a single entry per CDR3 protein. Among almost 600,000 distinct CDR3 sequences listed, roughly 27% were seen once. Sequences were derived from PBMCs, sampled before TCRalphabeta/CD19-depleted stem cell transplant. Source of these receptors: a boy under three years old with Wiskott-Aldrich syndrome, due to receive a stem cell transplant. Each CDR3 is given without its conserved first and last residue. Rows may omit the clone size; those that give it use once, few, many or a size class.

J | V | size | CDR3
TRBJ2-5 | TRBV20-1 | few | SAQPPGRGPETQY
TRBJ1-5 | TRBV20-1 | . | SAGRDREGNQPQH
TRBJ1-6 | TRBV9 | . | ASSGDPHSPLH
TRBJ2-7 | TRBV5-1 | . | ASSLAGQGLVYEQY
TRBJ1-2 | TRBV27 | . | ASSFDYTKGYGYT
TRBJ2-1 | TRBV10-3 | . | AITTSGGRGLNEQF
TRBJ2-7 | TRBV5-1 | few | ASSYRDRYEQY
TRBJ2-3 | TRBV10-3 | few | AISGGTSGRAWATDTQY
TRBJ2-1 | TRBV20-1 | . | CARAPTRDLSGQF
TRBJ1-1 | TRBV12-3/TRBV12-4 | few | ASTQRAEGTEAF
TRBJ2-7 | TRBV5-1 | . | ASAPRGSSYEQY
TRBJ2-7 | TRBV5-1 | . | ASSLAPGQGLYEQY
TRBJ2-2 | TRBV20-1 | few | SAYSSGEEHRALF
TRBJ2-1 | TRBV6-2/TRBV6-3 | . | ASSYRGLAGRKGDEQF
TRBJ2-1 | TRBV7-3 | many | ASSPSGRTYNEQF
TRBJ2-5 | TRBV7-6 | . | ASSLGLVARETQY
TRBJ2-1 | TRBV12-3/TRBV12-4 | . | ASSSGTQVGGPYNEQF